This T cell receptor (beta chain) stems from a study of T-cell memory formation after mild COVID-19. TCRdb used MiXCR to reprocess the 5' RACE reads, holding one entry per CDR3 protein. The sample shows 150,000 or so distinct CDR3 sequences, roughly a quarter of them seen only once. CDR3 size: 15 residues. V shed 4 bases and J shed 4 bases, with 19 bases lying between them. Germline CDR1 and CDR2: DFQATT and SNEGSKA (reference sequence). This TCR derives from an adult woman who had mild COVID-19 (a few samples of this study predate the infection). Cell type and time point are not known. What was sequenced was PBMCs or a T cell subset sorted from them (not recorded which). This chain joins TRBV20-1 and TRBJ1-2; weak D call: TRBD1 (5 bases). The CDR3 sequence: CSANDRQSTIYGYTF. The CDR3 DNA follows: TGCAGTGCTAACGATCGACAGAGCACTATCTATGGCTACACCTTC.